Sequencing of this T cell receptor (beta chain) was carried out in a study of blood T cells in healthy people across ages (dated by TCRdb to the mid-2010s). About the full investigation: Template switching captured roughly one uniquely barcoded TCR beta cDNA molecule per two T cells in model experiments. To track age-related changes in TCR beta repertoire diversity, the study relied on deep sequencing normalized with unique cDNA molecular identifiers. Using the same blood draw, the study looked at two additional independent replicas of 1 million unique cDNA reads for two donors, one aged 18 to 30 and the other aged 80 or older. To avoid experimental bias, donors of different ages were distributed randomly across sequencing lanes. The donors were divided into four age groups: young (average about 15 years), middle-aged (about 40), aged (62) and long-lived (more than 75).

Turning to this clonotype: It has no known antigen specificity. One end of the junction varies from germline; a read error may be responsible.

The research as a whole found: As age increased, observed TCR beta diversity per million T cells dropped in a roughly linear way, and a significant reduction was already evident by age about 40. The long-lived group showed more naive CD4+ T cells, fewer expanded clones and increased TCR diversity than the aged group, suggesting age selection. The percentage of naive T cells measured by flow cytometry correlated strongly with observed TCR beta diversity. The CMV infection status of donors was not known, potentially confounding age-related changes in expanded clonotypes. Estimates of total diversity based on one million sequenced T cells were considered lower bounds and underestimates. Conclusive comparison of naive and antigen-experienced compartments was prevented by the profiling of bulk unsorted PBMCs.

Receptors were amplified or captured by 5' RACE. TCRdb lists the instrument as Illumina HiSeq 2500. The second PCR ran for roughly 7 to 11 cycles and used a J-beta primer mix along with a sample-barcoded 5' primer. A unique molecular identifier was introduced onto each TCR beta cDNA molecule by a template-switch 5' adaptor carrying 12 random nucleotides. Each sample yielded at least 3 million CDR3-containing paired-end reads. All of the RNA was converted into first-strand cDNA using the Mint cDNA synthesis kit, with a TRBC-specific oligonucleotide serving as the primer. Following uracil-DNA glycosylase treatment, all cDNA underwent a first 18-cycle PCR with the universal primers M1SS and BC2_uni_R. The original pipeline was this. Normalization of each sample was performed by random selection of 1 million high-quality reads, each carrying a distinct molecular identifier. Instead of being binned into consensus sequences, reads with shared molecular identifiers were discarded. MiTCR, with a Q25 quality threshold and the strictest error-elimination algorithm, was used for CDR3 identification, clonotype clustering and error correction. A nonparametric unseen species model using Euler transformation provided a lower-bound estimate of total TCR beta diversity. TCRdb trimmed public reads at Q25 via fastp, called clones via MiXCR and kept in-frame beta chains. Rows with a matching CDR3 protein are joined into one entry that keeps the most common DNA and genes. The V and J calls shown here were made by TCRdb, not taken from the authors' results. A total of almost 1 million distinct CDR3 sequences appear in this sample, about 53% of them only once. The ten largest clones take up roughly 23% of the sample.

CDR1 and CDR2, per the germline V gene (reference sequence), are GTSNPN and SVGIG. The CDR3 spans 14 residues, from the cysteine through the phenylalanine. The entry retains the CDR3 DNA only, 42 bases that are in frame from base 1. The donors were under 40 Caucasian individuals from Russia, aged about 6 to 100 years, who were systemically healthy. Each donor gave about 10 milliliters of peripheral blood, drawn into EDTA-treated Vacutainer tubes. Ficoll-Paque density-gradient centrifugation was used to isolate PBMCs, with at least 6 million per sample. Trizol reagent was used to extract total RNA from PBMCs, with at least 5 micrograms per sample. Naive CD45RAhigh/CD27high T cell percentages were measured by flow cytometry on a PBMC aliquot from every donor.

The TCR originated in a woman in her fifties or sixties in good health. The rearrangement joined TRBV30 to TRBJ2-3; 10 bases in between match TRBD2. The sequenced sample consisted of blood. The DNA sequence reads TGTGCCTGGAACCTAGCGGGAGTGGGAGATGCGCAGTATTTT. Its protein reads: CAWNLAGVGDAQYF.